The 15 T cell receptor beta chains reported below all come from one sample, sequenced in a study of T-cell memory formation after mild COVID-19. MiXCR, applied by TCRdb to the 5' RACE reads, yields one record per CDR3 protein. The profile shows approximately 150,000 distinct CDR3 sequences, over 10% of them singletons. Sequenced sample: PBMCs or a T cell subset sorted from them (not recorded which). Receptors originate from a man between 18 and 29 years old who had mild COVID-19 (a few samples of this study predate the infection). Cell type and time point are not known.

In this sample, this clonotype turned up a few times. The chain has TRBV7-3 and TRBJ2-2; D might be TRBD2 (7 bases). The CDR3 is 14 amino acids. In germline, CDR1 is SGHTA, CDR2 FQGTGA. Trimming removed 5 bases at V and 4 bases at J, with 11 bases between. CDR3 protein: CASSPGGVTGELFF. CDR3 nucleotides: TGTGCCAGCAGCCCGGGGGGCGTCACCGGGGAGCTGTTTTTT.

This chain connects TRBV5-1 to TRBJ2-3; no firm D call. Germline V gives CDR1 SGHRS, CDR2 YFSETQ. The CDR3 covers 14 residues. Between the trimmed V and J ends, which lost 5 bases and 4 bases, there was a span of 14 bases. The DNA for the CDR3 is TGCGCCAGCAGTCTTAATAACAGCCCAGATACGCAGTATTTT. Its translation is CASSLNNSPDTQYF.

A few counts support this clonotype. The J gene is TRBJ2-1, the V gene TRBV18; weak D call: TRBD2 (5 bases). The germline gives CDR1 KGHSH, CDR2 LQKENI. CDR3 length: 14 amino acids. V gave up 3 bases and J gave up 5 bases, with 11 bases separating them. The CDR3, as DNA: TGTGCCAGCTCACCCAGTCGGCGGGACAATGAGCAGTTCTTC. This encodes CASSPSRRDNEQFF.

The CDR3 nucleotides are TGCAGCGTTGAACACAGGGTGTGGGAGACCCAGTACTTC. Protein: CSVEHRVWETQYF. This rearrangement joins TRBV29-1 to TRBJ2-5, with D maybe TRBD1 (6 bases). The V end was cut by 2 bases, the J end by 5 bases, with 12 bases between. The CDR3 totals 13 residues. Germline CDR1 is SQVTM and CDR2 is ANQGSEA.

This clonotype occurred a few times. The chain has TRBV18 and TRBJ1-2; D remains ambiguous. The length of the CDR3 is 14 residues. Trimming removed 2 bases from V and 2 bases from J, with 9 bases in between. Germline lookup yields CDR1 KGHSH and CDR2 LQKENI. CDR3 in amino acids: CASSPMTENYGYTF. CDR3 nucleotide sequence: TGTGCCAGCTCACCAATGACCGAGAACTATGGCTACACCTTC.

The CDR3 nucleotides are TGTGCCAGCAGCTTAGGCGGGCGCCAAGAGACCCAGTACTTC. As protein: CASSLGGRQETQYF. The genes are TRBV7-2 and TRBJ2-5, with D maybe TRBD2 (5 bases). The CDR3 runs to 14 residues. CDR1 and CDR2 from the germline V gene are SGHTA and FQGNSA. With 1 base removed from V and 1 base from J, the gap between germline ends came to 7 bases.

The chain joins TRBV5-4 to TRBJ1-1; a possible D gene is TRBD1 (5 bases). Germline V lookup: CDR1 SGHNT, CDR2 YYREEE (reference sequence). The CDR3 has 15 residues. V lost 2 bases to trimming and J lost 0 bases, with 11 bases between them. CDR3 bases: TGTGCCAGCAGCTTTGTTCAGGGATTGAACACTGAAGCTTTCTTT. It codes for CASSFVQGLNTEAFF.

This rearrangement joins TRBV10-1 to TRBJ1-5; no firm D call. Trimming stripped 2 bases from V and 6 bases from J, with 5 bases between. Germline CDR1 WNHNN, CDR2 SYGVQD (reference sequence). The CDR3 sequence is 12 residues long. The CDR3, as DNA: TGCGCCAGCAGTGAGAATACTCAGCCCCAGCATTTT. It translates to CASSENTQPQHF.

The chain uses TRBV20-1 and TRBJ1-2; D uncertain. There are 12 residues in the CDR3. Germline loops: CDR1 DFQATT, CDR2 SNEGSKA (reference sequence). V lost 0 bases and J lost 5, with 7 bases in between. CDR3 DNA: TGCAGTGCTAGAGAGGAGATTTATGGCTACACCTTC. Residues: CSAREEIYGYTF.

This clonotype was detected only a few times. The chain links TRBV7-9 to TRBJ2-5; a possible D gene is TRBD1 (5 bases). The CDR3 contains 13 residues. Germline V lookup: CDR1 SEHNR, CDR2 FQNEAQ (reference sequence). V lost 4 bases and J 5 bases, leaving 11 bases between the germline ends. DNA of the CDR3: TGTGCCAGCAGCTCCCCAGGGCGGGAGACCCAGTACTTC. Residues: CASSSPGRETQYF.

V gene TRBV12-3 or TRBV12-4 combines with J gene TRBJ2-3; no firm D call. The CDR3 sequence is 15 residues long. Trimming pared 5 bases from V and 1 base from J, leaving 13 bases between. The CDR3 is CASSPRLDRTDTQYF. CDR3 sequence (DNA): TGTGCCAGCAGTCCCCGTCTAGACCGCACAGATACGCAGTATTTT.

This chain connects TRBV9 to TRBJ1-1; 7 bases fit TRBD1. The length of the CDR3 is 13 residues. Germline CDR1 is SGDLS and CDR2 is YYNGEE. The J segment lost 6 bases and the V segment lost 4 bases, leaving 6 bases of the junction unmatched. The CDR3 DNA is TGTGCCAGCAGCCCGGGAGGGGGCCCTGAAGCTTTCTTT. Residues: CASSPGGGPEAFF.

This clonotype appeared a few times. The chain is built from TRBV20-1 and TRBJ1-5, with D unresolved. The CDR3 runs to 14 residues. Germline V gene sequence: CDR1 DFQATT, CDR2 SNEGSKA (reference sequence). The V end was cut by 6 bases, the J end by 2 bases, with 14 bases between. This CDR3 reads CSAPFLEGNQPQHF. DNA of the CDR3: TGCAGTGCCCCCTTTCTGGAGGGCAATCAGCCCCAGCATTTT.

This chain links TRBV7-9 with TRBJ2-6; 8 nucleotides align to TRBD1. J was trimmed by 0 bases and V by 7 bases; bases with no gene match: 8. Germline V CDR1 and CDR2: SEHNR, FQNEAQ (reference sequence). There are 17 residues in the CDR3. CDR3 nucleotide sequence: TGTGCCAGCACCCCCGGGACAGGCTACTCTGGGGCCAACGTCCTGACTTTC. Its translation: CASTPGTGYSGANVLTF.

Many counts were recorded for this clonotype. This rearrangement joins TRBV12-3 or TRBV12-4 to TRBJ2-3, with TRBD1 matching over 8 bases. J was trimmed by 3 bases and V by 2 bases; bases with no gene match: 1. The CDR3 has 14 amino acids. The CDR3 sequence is CASSLWDRTDTQYF. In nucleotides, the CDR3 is TGTGCCAGCAGTTTATGGGACAGGACAGATACGCAGTATTTT.